The 30 T cell receptor beta chains in this list originate from one sample, sequenced in a study of T cell changes during pregnancy in multiple sclerosis. The protocol was immunoSEQ multiplex PCR, while the TCRdb copy is restricted to in-frame clones and leaves out a portion. The table lists over 65,000 clones, approximately 91% of them singletons. Source: peripheral blood, taken in the first trimester of pregnancy. The receptors stem from a female donor with multiple sclerosis, enrolled in a pregnancy study.

This clone has a single count. This sequence joins TRBV5-1 and TRBJ1-3; D is perhaps TRBD1 (6 bases). Germline values: CDR1 SGHRS, CDR2 YFSETQ. The germline V and J ends were trimmed by 4 bases and 1 base, with 15 bases remaining between them. This CDR3 spans 16 amino acids. CDR3 amino acids: CASSIYQQGSGNTIYF. CDR3 sequence (DNA): TGCGCCAGCAGCATATATCAACAGGGTTCTGGAAACACCATATATTTT.

The rearrangement uses TRBV2 and TRBJ2-7; no firm D call. Germline values: CDR1 SNHLY, CDR2 FYNNEI. The CDR3 is 11 amino acids. The V and J ends lost 4 bases and 6 bases respectively, with 7 bases between them. The CDR3 reads CASSVRGEQYF. CDR3 nucleotide sequence: TGTGCCAGCAGTGTACGCGGCGAGCAGTACTTC.

The chain uses TRBV19 and TRBJ2-6; TRBD1 aligns across 7 bases. The CDR3 contains 19 residues. J lost 0 bases, V lost 6 bases, and 14 bases had no gene match. From germline, CDR1 is LNHDA and CDR2 SQIVND (reference sequence). CDR3 residues: CASRLTPGQSFSGANVLTF. The CDR3 coding sequence is TGTGCCAGTAGACTGACCCCGGGACAGAGTTTCTCTGGGGCCAACGTCCTGACTTTC.

This rearrangement joins TRBV7-3 to TRBJ2-5, with D unclear. The germline V gene encodes CDR1 SGHTA and CDR2 FQGTGA. V was trimmed by 5 bases and J by 4 bases, leaving 8 bases between them. The CDR3 runs 12 residues. CDR3 coding DNA: TGTGCCAGCAGCCGTCCAGGAGAGACCCAGTACTTC. This gives the protein CASSRPGETQYF.

This clone came up once. The genes are TRBV7-7 and TRBJ2-2; 7 bases fit TRBD2. The germline V gene encodes CDR1 SSHAT and CDR2 FNYEAQ (reference sequence). This CDR3 is 14 amino acids long. The CDR3 nucleotides are TGTGCTGGCAGCCGGGACTACAGCACCGGGGAGCTGTTTTTT. Protein sequence: CAGSRDYSTGELFF.

In DNA form, the CDR3 reads TGTGCCAGCAGCTTGCGGGACTCCAAAGAGACCCAGTACTTC. Its translation is CASSLRDSKETQYF. The chain employs TRBV5-6 and TRBJ2-5, with D possibly matching TRBD2 (6 bases). The germline V and J ends were trimmed by 1 base and 3 bases, with 10 bases remaining between them. There are 14 residues in the CDR3. CDR1 SGHDT and CDR2 YYEEEE come from the germline V gene.

The rearrangement uses TRBV11-2 and TRBJ2-2; 8 bases are a match to TRBD2. V shed 5 bases, J shed 6 bases, and the junction held 5 bases outside the gene matches. This CDR3 is 14 amino acids long. Germline values: CDR1 SGHAT, CDR2 FQNNGV. The CDR3 DNA reads TGTGCCAGCAGCGGAGCAGCGGGAGCCGGGGAGCTGTTTTTT. Translation gives CASSGAAGAGELFF.

The CDR3 is CASSLYPAVKYNEQFF. The CDR3 bases are TGTGCCAGCAGTTTATATCCCGCAGTAAAGTACAATGAGCAGTTCTTC. V usage is TRBV28 and J usage is TRBJ2-1; D call uncertain. Trimming stripped 1 base from V and 4 bases from J, with 14 bases between. Per germline, CDR1 MDHEN and CDR2 SYDVKM. There are 16 residues in the CDR3.

This chain uses TRBV5-1 with TRBJ2-1, with 11 bases aligning to TRBD1. The CDR3 sequence is 16 residues long. Germline-derived CDR1 and CDR2 are SGHRS and YFSETQ. Trimming took 2 bases from V and 6 from J; bases not matched to a gene: 7. The CDR3 DNA reads TGCGCCAGCAGCTTAAACGGACAGGGGGCCGGCAATGAGCAGTTCTTC. Translation: CASSLNGQGAGNEQFF.

In this sample, this clone turned up once. The chain combines TRBV27 with TRBJ1-5; D may be TRBD1 (6 bases). Trimming took 3 bases from V and 3 from J, leaving 9 bases between them. The CDR3 extends over 14 amino acids. Germline loops: CDR1 MNHEY, CDR2 SMNVEV (reference sequence). In nucleotides, the CDR3 is TGTGCCAGCAGTTTCCGGGACACCAATCAGCCCCAGCATTTT. Translation: CASSFRDTNQPQHF.

The count of this clone is one. The chain employs TRBV19 and TRBJ1-2, with TRBD1 identical over 8 bases. The length of the CDR3 is 14 residues. The ends lost 9 bases at V and 3 bases at J; junction bases unmatched: 9. Germline CDR1 is LNHDA and CDR2 is SQIVND (reference sequence). This CDR3 is CASRQWGQDYGYTF. For the CDR3, the DNA is TGTGCCAGCCGACAGTGGGGACAGGACTATGGCTACACCTTC.

The V gene is TRBV19, the J gene TRBJ1-2, with a weak D call TRBD1 (6 bases). The V end was cut by 6 bases, the J end by 4 bases, with 18 bases between. The CDR3 has 15 residues. Germline V gene sequence: CDR1 LNHDA, CDR2 SQIVND (reference sequence). The DNA for the CDR3 is TGTGCCAGTAGAGGGGAGGGGACGGACAGCTATGGCTACACCTTC. Amino acids: CASRGEGTDSYGYTF.

The V and J genes are TRBV10-2 and TRBJ1-2, with unresolved D. Trimming left V 6 bases short and J 4 bases short, with 12 bases between. Germline loops: CDR1 WSHSY, CDR2 SAAADI. CDR3 length: 13 residues. CDR3 sequence (DNA): TGCGCCAGCAGCCTCGGACTGATCTATGGCTACACCTTC. Amino acid sequence: CASSLGLIYGYTF.

This clone was seen only a few times. The J gene is TRBJ1-1, the V gene TRBV20-1; no firm D call. The length of the CDR3 is 10 residues. Trimming took 5 bases from V and 6 from J, leaving 7 bases between them. Looked up from germline, CDR1 is DFQATT and CDR2 is SNEGSKA (reference sequence). CDR3 loop: CSARVAEAFF. The CDR3, as DNA: TGCAGTGCTCGGGTGGCTGAAGCTTTCTTT.

The chain links TRBV19 to TRBJ2-7; 11 bases agree with TRBD1. Germline CDR1 reads LNHDA; CDR2 reads SQIVND (reference sequence). V lost 3 bases, J lost 5 bases, and 12 bases stayed unmatched. The CDR3 contains 17 residues. CDR3 bases: TGTGCCAGTAGTATGACAGGGACAGGGGGTTCTGAAAACGAGCAGTACTTC. Translation: CASSMTGTGGSENEQYF.

The chain links TRBV27 to TRBJ2-7, with 14 bases matching TRBD2. The CDR3 is 20 amino acids. V was clipped by 6 bases and J by 6 bases; unmatched bases: 22. Per germline, CDR1 MNHEY and CDR2 SMNVEV (reference sequence). CDR3 sequence (DNA): TGTGCCAGCAGCTACGATCCGGGACTAGCGGGGGTCGGGCGGGCTTTCGAGCAGTACTTC. Translating it yields CASSYDPGLAGVGRAFEQYF.

This clone appeared a single time. The chain employs TRBV5-6 and TRBJ2-7; 7 nucleotides agree with TRBD2. The CDR3 covers 11 residues. The V gene end was trimmed by 3 bases and the J gene end by 7 bases; junction bases not matched to a gene: 1. Germline V gives CDR1 SGHDT, CDR2 YYEEEE. The CDR3 bases are TGTGCCAGCAGCTGGGAGGGTGAGCAGTACTTC. Amino acids: CASSWEGEQYF.

This chain uses TRBV19 with TRBJ2-3; 7 nucleotides agree with TRBD1. The CDR3 is 12 amino acids. Losses at the gene ends were 5 bases for V and 5 bases for J; bases not matched to a gene: 1. CDR1 LNHDA and CDR2 SQIVND come from the germline V gene (reference sequence). CDR3 residues: CASSGQEDTQYF. For the CDR3, the DNA is TGTGCCAGTAGTGGACAGGAAGATACGCAGTATTTT. Variable domain in full (rest from reference TRBV19 and TRBJ2-3): DGGITQSPKYLFRKEGQNVTLSCEQNLNHDAMYWYRQDPGQGLRLIYYSQIVNDFQKGDIAEGYSVSREKKESFPLTVTSAQKNPTAFYLCASSGQEDTQYFGPGTRLTVL.

The V call is TRBV9, the J call TRBJ2-2, with TRBD2 matching 13 bases. Germline V gene data show CDR1 as SGDLS and CDR2 as YYNGEE. V shed 3 bases and J 7 bases; nucleotides not matched to a gene: 6. The CDR3 consists of 16 residues. This CDR3 reads CASSAGLAGAGGELFF. In nucleotides, the CDR3 is TGTGCCAGCAGCGCCGGACTAGCGGGAGCAGGCGGGGAGCTGTTTTTT.

This rearrangement joins TRBV30 to TRBJ2-1; 11 bases are a match to TRBD2. With V trimmed by 2 bases and J by 7 bases, 4 bases remained unmatched. The CDR3 length is 14 residues. Germline assignment: CDR1 GTSNPN and CDR2 SVGIG (reference sequence). CDR3 nucleotide sequence: TGTGCCTGGAGTAGGGGACTAGCGGATAATGAGCAGTTCTTC. As protein: CAWSRGLADNEQFF.

This clone was picked up one time. The chain couples TRBV4-1 to TRBJ1-1, with 9 nucleotides matching TRBD1. Losses at the gene ends were 4 bases for V and 5 bases for J; bases not matched to a gene: 14. The CDR3 has 17 amino acids. Germline V CDR1 and CDR2: MGHRA, YSYEKL. The CDR3 spells CASSLQRRDRDGTEAFF. The CDR3 coding sequence is TGCGCCAGCAGCCTCCAACGCCGGGACAGGGATGGAACTGAAGCTTTCTTT.

DNA of the CDR3: TGTGCCAGCAGCTTCGGACCAGGGGGGTATACCGGGGAGCTGTTTTTT. The encoded protein is CASSFGPGGYTGELFF. V usage is TRBV5-6 and J usage is TRBJ2-2, with D possibly TRBD1 on 7 matching bases. The V gene lost 2 bases and the J gene lost 5 bases, with 16 bases spanning the gap. Germline loops: CDR1 SGHDT, CDR2 YYEEEE. The CDR3 spans 16 residues.

The J gene is TRBJ1-1, the V gene TRBV19; D not resolved. CDR3 length: 13 residues. Trimming cost V 4 bases and J 3 bases, with 9 bases left between them. The germline V gene encodes CDR1 LNHDA and CDR2 SQIVND (reference sequence). CDR3 sequence: CASSTADYTEAFF. Written as DNA, the CDR3 is TGTGCCAGTAGTACCGCGGACTACACTGAAGCTTTCTTT. The full variable domain, with the rest looked up from reference TRBV19 and TRBJ1-1, is DGGITQSPKYLFRKEGQNVTLSCEQNLNHDAMYWYRQDPGQGLRLIYYSQIVNDFQKGDIAEGYSVSREKKESFPLTVTSAQKNPTAFYLCASSTADYTEAFFGQGTRLTVV.

The chain links TRBV14 to TRBJ1-1; 10 bases match TRBD1. The germline V gene has CDR1 SGHDN and CDR2 FVKESK. The CDR3 is 15 amino acids. The V and J ends lost 3 bases and 3 bases, in that order; junction bases with no gene match: 4. CDR3 residues: CASSQRGTGDTEAFF. The CDR3 DNA reads TGTGCCAGCAGCCAGAGAGGGACAGGGGACACTGAAGCTTTCTTT. Together with reference TRBV14 and TRBJ1-1, the CDR3 gives the full variable domain: EAGVTQFPSHSVIEKGQTVTLRCDPISGHDNLYWYRRVMGKEIKFLLHFVKESKQDESGMPNNRFLAERTGGTYSTLKVQPAELEDSGVYFCASSQRGTGDTEAFFGQGTRLTVV.

This chain links TRBV5-6 with TRBJ2-6; D may be TRBD2 (6 bases). This CDR3 is 18 amino acids long. Germline CDR1 reads SGHDT; CDR2 reads YYEEEE. Trimming stripped 0 bases from V and 2 bases from J, with 15 bases between. The DNA of the CDR3 is TGTGCCAGCAGCTTGGTACGGCGGGGCCCCCCTGGGGCCAACGTCCTGACTTTC. It codes for CASSLVRRGPPGANVLTF.

CDR3 coding DNA: TGTGCCAGCAGCCAAGTTTCTAGCGGGAGAGGTACGCAGTATTTT. This gives the protein CASSQVSSGRGTQYF. The V gene is TRBV14, the J gene TRBJ2-3, with 10 positions matching TRBD2. Germline trimming cut 1 base from V and 8 bases from J; bases unmatched to any gene: 6. The CDR3 consists of 15 residues. Germline assignment: CDR1 SGHDN and CDR2 FVKESK.

The chain couples TRBV19 to TRBJ2-2; maybe TRBD1 (5 bases). Trimming pared 2 bases from V and 3 bases from J, leaving 10 bases between. In germline, CDR1 is LNHDA, CDR2 SQIVND (reference sequence). This CDR3 has 15 amino acids. The CDR3 region has the DNA TGTGCCAGTAGTATAATTGGGGCCCACACCGGGGAGCTGTTTTTT. Protein product: CASSIIGAHTGELFF.

The chain employs TRBV6-5 and TRBJ2-2; D may be TRBD2 (5 bases). This CDR3 has 15 residues. Germline V gene data show CDR1 as MNHEY and CDR2 as SVGAGI. The germline V and J ends were trimmed by 7 bases and 4 bases, with 16 bases remaining between them. In DNA, the CDR3 is TGTGCCAGCACCCCCCGAGGGAGTGGCACCGGGGAGCTGTTTTTT. Translation gives CASTPRGSGTGELFF.

This rearrangement joins TRBV5-1 to TRBJ1-2; 7 bases line up with TRBD1. V was pared by 4 bases and J by 6 bases, with 9 bases of the junction left unmatched. Germline CDR1 reads SGHRS; CDR2 reads YFSETQ. CDR3 length: 14 residues. In DNA, the CDR3 is TGCGCCAGCAGCCTACCCGGACAGGCCGATGGCTACACCTTC. It specifies CASSLPGQADGYTF.

The V call is TRBV14, the J call TRBJ2-3; the D is unclear. CDR3 size: 15 residues. The germline gives CDR1 SGHDN, CDR2 FVKESK. V shed 3 bases and J shed 3 bases, with 13 bases lying between them. The CDR3 loop is CASSQLWSDTDTQYF. The CDR3, as DNA: TGTGCCAGCAGCCAGCTTTGGAGCGATACAGATACGCAGTATTTT. The full variable domain, rest sourced from reference TRBV14 and TRBJ2-3, is EAGVTQFPSHSVIEKGQTVTLRCDPISGHDNLYWYRRVMGKEIKFLLHFVKESKQDESGMPNNRFLAERTGGTYSTLKVQPAELEDSGVYFCASSQLWSDTDTQYFGPGTRLTVL.